These 19 T cell receptor beta chains came from one sample sequenced in a study of blood T cell repertoires in COVID-19. Profiling relied on immunoSEQ multiplex PCR, and the TCRdb table lists in-frame clones only, not all of them. The table lists about 130,000 clones, approximately 80% of them singletons, with 20% to 25% in the top ten. Sample: peripheral blood. These receptors originate from a man older than 75 with acute or convalescent COVID-19.

The V call is TRBV2, the J call TRBJ1-1; D is ambiguous. This CDR3 has 12 residues. V was clipped by 3 bases and J by 6 bases, with 8 bases between them. Germline V CDR1 and CDR2: SNHLY, FYNNEI. In DNA, the CDR3 is TGTGCCAGCAGTGATCCGGTCGCTGAAGCTTTCTTT. Its protein product is CASSDPVAEAFF.

The chain joins TRBV29-1 to TRBJ1-1, with 7 positions matching TRBD1. Per germline, CDR1 SQVTM and CDR2 ANQGSEA. CDR3 size: 16 residues. The trim removed 7 bases at V and 6 bases at J, leaving 20 bases unmatched. CDR3 residues: CSGDGEQGFINAEAFF. CDR3 bases: TGCAGCGGCGATGGGGAACAGGGGTTTATAAACGCTGAAGCTTTCTTT.

The chain recombines TRBV7-9 with TRBJ1-6, with D possibly being TRBD1 (5 bases). The CDR3 spans 14 residues. V was shortened by 5 bases and J by 7 bases, with 12 bases between the two germline ends. CDR1 SEHNR and CDR2 FQNEAQ come from the germline V gene (reference sequence). CDR3 sequence reads: CASSPGGENSPLHF. CDR3 bases: TGTGCCAGCAGCCCCGGGGGGGAGAATTCACCCCTCCACTTT.

The gene calls are TRBV4-1 and TRBJ2-7; D may be TRBD1 (5 bases). CDR1 and CDR2 (germline): MGHRA, YSYEKL. The CDR3 contains 13 residues. Trimming left V 1 base short and J 3 bases short, with 7 bases between. CDR3 loop: CASSQGQHYEQYF. The CDR3 nucleotides read TGCGCCAGCAGCCAAGGACAGCACTACGAGCAGTACTTC.

The rearrangement joins TRBV6-1 to TRBJ1-6, with a possible D match to TRBD1 (5 bases). Germline lookup yields CDR1 MNHNS and CDR2 SASEGT. The CDR3 has 16 residues. The V end was cut by 2 bases, the J end by 10 bases, with 18 bases between. This CDR3 reads CASSELFRAGNSPLHF. CDR3 nucleotides: TGTGCCAGCAGTGAATTATTTCGGGCAGGGAACTCACCCCTCCACTTT.

The chain employs TRBV21-1 and TRBJ2-1; the D segment call TRBD1 is taken from the table without a DNA check. TRBV21-1 is flagged as a pseudogene. This CDR3 region has 17 residues. The DNA of the CDR3 is TGTGCCAGCAGCCCGAGTAGGACAGGACCCTCCTACAATGAGCAGTTCTTC. Translated: CASSPSRTGPSYNEQFF.

The chain recombines TRBV3-1 (or the pseudogene TRBV3-2) with TRBJ2-7; TRBD1 agrees at 10 bases. The CDR3 loop spans 17 amino acids. The ends lost 1 base at V and 4 bases at J; junction bases unmatched: 10. CDR1 and CDR2 (germline): LGHDT, YNNKEL (reference sequence). The chain's CDR3 is CASSQGTGTGALYEQYF. CDR3 nucleotides: TGTGCCAGCAGCCAAGGGACCGGGACAGGGGCCTTATACGAGCAGTACTTC.

The rearrangement links TRBV12-3 or TRBV12-4 to TRBJ2-5; D not certain. The CDR3 covers 12 residues. V lost 7 bases and J 5 bases, leaving 11 bases between the germline ends. CDR3 sequence reads: CASTSPGETQYF. CDR3 sequence (DNA): TGTGCCAGCACCTCTCCCGGGGAGACCCAGTACTTC.

This chain connects TRBV7-9 to TRBJ2-7; a possible D gene is TRBD1 (5 bases). Germline V gene lookup returns CDR1 SEHNR and CDR2 FQNEAQ (reference sequence). CDR3 length equals 15 residues. V lost 5 bases and J 2 bases, leaving 16 bases between the germline ends. CDR3 loop: CASSPQVLGTYEQYF. CDR3 sequence (DNA): TGTGCCAGCAGCCCACAGGTACTTGGTACCTACGAGCAGTACTTC.

V is TRBV9 and J is TRBJ1-2, with 8 positions matching TRBD1. Trimming took 1 base from V and 0 from J; bases not matched to a gene: 5. The CDR3 contains 16 residues. Germline V gene sequence: CDR1 SGDLS, CDR2 YYNGEE. The CDR3 region has the DNA TGTGCCAGCAGCGTAACAGGGGGAGGATCTAACTATGGCTACACCTTC. Encoded protein: CASSVTGGGSNYGYTF. Using reference TRBV9 and TRBJ1-2 for the parts outside the CDR3, the full variable domain is DSGVTQTPKHLITATGQRVTLRCSPRSGDLSVYWYQQSLDQGLQFLIQYYNGEERAKGNILERFSAQQFPDLHSELNLSSLELGDSALYFCASSVTGGGSNYGYTFGSGTRLTVV.

This clone was counted only a few times. The V call is TRBV19, the J call TRBJ1-6; 7 positions match TRBD1. Germline lookup yields CDR1 LNHDA and CDR2 SQIVND (reference sequence). The V and J ends lost 5 bases and 5 bases, in that order; junction bases with no gene match: 6. The CDR3 runs 15 residues. The CDR3 reads CASSPPGQNNSPLHF. The CDR3 DNA reads TGTGCCAGTAGTCCTCCGGGACAGAATAATTCACCCCTCCACTTT.

The chain recombines TRBV27 with TRBJ1-4; 8 nucleotides line up with TRBD1. Per germline, CDR1 MNHEY and CDR2 SMNVEV (reference sequence). V was clipped by 6 bases and J by 2 bases; unmatched bases: 8. The CDR3 sequence is 16 residues long. The CDR3 loop reads CASRSPGDRTNEKLFF. The DNA for the CDR3 is TGTGCCAGCAGATCGCCTGGGGACAGGACTAATGAAAAACTGTTTTTT.

This sequence joins TRBV3-1 (or the pseudogene TRBV3-2) and TRBJ1-3; 11 nucleotides align to TRBD1. The CDR3 is made up of 22 amino acids. J was trimmed by 0 bases and V by 2 bases; bases with no gene match: 18. Germline V gives CDR1 LGHDT, CDR2 YNNKEL (reference sequence). CDR3 DNA: TGTGCCAGCAGCCAAAGCCTCCTTCCCGGACAGGGGGCTGCAGACTCTGGAAACACCATATATTTT. Translated, it gives CASSQSLLPGQGAADSGNTIYF.

The V and J genes are TRBV3-1 (or the pseudogene TRBV3-2) and TRBJ2-7, with 7 bases aligning to TRBD2. CDR1 and CDR2 (germline): LGHDT, YNNKEL (reference sequence). The V gene end was trimmed by 4 bases and the J gene end by 4 bases; junction bases not matched to a gene: 7. The CDR3 totals 14 residues. The CDR3 bases are TGTGCCAGCAGCCTGGGGGGGGGTTGGTACGAGCAGTACTTC. This encodes CASSLGGGWYEQYF.

The chain has TRBV3-1 (or the pseudogene TRBV3-2) and TRBJ1-1; possibly TRBD1 for D (6 bases). The germline V and J ends were trimmed by 0 bases and 11 bases, with 10 bases remaining between them. Germline V gives CDR1 LGHDT, CDR2 YNNKEL (reference sequence). The CDR3 totals 12 residues. CDR3 protein: CASSQERGFAFF. The CDR3 region has the DNA TGTGCCAGCAGCCAAGAGAGGGGGTTTGCTTTCTTT.

This chain connects TRBV6-5 to TRBJ2-1; 8 bases are a match to TRBD1. The V gene end was trimmed by 11 bases and the J gene end by 5 bases; junction bases not matched to a gene: 8. CDR3 length equals 13 residues. The germline CDR1 and CDR2 sequences are MNHEY and SVGAGI. The chain's CDR3 is CAGGQGLDNEQFF. The CDR3 DNA follows: TGTGCCGGTGGACAGGGTTTGGACAATGAGCAGTTCTTC.

This clone was counted a few times. V usage is TRBV7-9 and J usage is TRBJ1-1; no reliable D call. Trimming took 5 bases from V and 4 from J, leaving 14 bases between them. This CDR3 spans 14 amino acids. CDR1 is SEHNR, CDR2 FQNEAQ, per germline (reference sequence). CDR3 loop: CASSQEGVGTEAFF. The CDR3 DNA sequence: TGTGCCAGCAGCCAAGAGGGAGTGGGCACTGAAGCTTTCTTT.

The V gene is TRBV7-3, the J gene TRBJ2-5, with D possibly TRBD2 on 6 matching bases. Germline assignment: CDR1 SGHTA and CDR2 FQGTGA. The CDR3 is 16 residues long. V was clipped by 2 bases and J by 2 bases, with 15 bases between them. The CDR3, as DNA: TGTGCCAGCAGCTTAGGTGGTTTTGGGGGGCAAGAGACCCAGTACTTC. It is translated as CASSLGGFGGQETQYF.

The J gene is TRBJ2-1, the V gene TRBV5-1; 9 bases agree with TRBD2. Germline V gives CDR1 SGHRS, CDR2 YFSETQ. Trimming cost V 0 bases and J 8 bases; bases outside gene matches: 15. The CDR3 is made up of 18 amino acids. The CDR3 nucleotides are TGCGCCAGCAGCTTGGCCCTTCTAGCGGGGTTCTGGGGCGATGAGCAGTTCTTC. Amino acid sequence: CASSLALLAGFWGDEQFF. The full variable domain, rest sourced from reference TRBV5-1 and TRBJ2-1, is KAGVTQTPRYLIKTRGQQVTLSCSPISGHRSVSWYQQTPGQGLQFLFEYFSETQRNKGNFPGRFSGRQFSNSRSEMNVSTLELGDSALYLCASSLALLAGFWGDEQFFGPGTRLTVL.